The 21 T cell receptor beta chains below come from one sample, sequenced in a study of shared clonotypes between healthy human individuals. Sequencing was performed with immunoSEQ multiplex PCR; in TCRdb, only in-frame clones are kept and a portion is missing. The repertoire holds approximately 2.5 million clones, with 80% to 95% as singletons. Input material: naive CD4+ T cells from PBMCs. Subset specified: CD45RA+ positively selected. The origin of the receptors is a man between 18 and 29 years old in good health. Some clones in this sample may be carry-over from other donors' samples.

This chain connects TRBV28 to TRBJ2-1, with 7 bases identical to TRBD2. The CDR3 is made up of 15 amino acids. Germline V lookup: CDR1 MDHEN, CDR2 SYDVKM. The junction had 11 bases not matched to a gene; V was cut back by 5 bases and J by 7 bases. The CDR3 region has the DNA TGTGCCAGCAGTCCCCGGCCTAGCGGAGGGAATGAGCAGTTCTTC. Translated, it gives CASSPRPSGGNEQFF.

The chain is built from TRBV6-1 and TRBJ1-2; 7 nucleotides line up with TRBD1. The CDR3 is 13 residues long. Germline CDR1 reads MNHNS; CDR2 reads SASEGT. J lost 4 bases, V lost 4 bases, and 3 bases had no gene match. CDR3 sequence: CASSAGQFYGYTF. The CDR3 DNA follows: TGTGCCAGCAGTGCGGGACAGTTCTATGGCTACACCTTC.

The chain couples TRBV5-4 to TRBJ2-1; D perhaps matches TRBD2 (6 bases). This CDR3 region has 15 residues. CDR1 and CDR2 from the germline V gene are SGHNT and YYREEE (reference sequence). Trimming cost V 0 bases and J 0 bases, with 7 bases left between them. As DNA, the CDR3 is TGTGCCAGCAGCTTGGGCGGGAACTCCTACAATGAGCAGTTCTTC. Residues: CASSLGGNSYNEQFF.

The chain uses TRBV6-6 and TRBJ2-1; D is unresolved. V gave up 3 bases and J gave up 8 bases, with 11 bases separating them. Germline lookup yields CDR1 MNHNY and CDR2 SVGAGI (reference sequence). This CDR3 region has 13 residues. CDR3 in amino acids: CASSYRTNHEQFF. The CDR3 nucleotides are TGTGCCAGCAGTTATAGGACCAACCATGAGCAGTTCTTC.

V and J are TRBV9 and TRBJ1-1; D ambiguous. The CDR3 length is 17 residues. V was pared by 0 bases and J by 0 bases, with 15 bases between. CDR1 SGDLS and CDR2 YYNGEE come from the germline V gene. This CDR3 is CASSVEAGRAVNTEAFF. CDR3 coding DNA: TGTGCCAGCAGCGTAGAAGCTGGCAGAGCCGTGAACACTGAAGCTTTCTTT.

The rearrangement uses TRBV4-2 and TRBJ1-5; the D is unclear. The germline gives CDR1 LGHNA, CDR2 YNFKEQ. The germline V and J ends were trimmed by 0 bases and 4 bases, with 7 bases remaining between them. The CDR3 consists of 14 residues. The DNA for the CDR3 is TGTGCCAGCAGCCAAGACCGAAAGAATCAGCCCCAGCATTTT. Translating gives CASSQDRKNQPQHF.

CDR3 in amino acids: CASRSAWLNGGELFF. CDR3 nucleotides: TGTGCCAGTAGATCGGCCTGGTTGAATGGCGGGGAGCTGTTTTTT. The genes are TRBV19 and TRBJ2-2; D gene uncertain. This CDR3 is 15 amino acids long. Germline V gene sequence: CDR1 LNHDA, CDR2 SQIVND (reference sequence). Trimming left V 6 bases short and J 7 bases short, with 18 bases between.

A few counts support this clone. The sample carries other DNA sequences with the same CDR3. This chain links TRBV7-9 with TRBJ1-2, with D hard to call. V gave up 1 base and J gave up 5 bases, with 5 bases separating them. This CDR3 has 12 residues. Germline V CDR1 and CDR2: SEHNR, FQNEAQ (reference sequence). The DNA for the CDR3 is TGTGCCAGCAGCTTAGGAGGGTATGGCTACACCTTC. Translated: CASSLGGYGYTF. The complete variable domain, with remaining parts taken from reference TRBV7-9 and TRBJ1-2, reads DTGVSQNPRHKITKRGQNVTFRCDPISEHNRLYWYRQTLGQGPEFLTYFQNEAQLEKSRLLSDRFSAERPKGSFSTLEIQRTEQGDSAMYLCASSLGGYGYTFGSGTRLTVV.

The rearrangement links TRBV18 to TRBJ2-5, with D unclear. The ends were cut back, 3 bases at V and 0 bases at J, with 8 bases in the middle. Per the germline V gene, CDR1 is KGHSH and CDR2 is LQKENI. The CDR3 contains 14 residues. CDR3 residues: CASSPDGNQETQYF. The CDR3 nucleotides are TGTGCCAGCTCACCCGACGGAAACCAAGAGACCCAGTACTTC.

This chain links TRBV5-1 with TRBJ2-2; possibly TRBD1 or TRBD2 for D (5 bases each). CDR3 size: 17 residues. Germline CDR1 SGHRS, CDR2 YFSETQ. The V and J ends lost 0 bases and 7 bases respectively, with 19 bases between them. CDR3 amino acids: CASSLVSGTEILGELFF. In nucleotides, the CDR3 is TGCGCCAGCAGCTTGGTTTCCGGGACGGAGATTCTCGGGGAGCTGTTTTTT.

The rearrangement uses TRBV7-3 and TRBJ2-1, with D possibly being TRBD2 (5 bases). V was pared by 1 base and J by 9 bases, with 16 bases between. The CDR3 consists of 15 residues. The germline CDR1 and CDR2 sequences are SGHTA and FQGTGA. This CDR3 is CASSLMRRPEGEQFF. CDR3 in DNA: TGTGCCAGCAGCTTAATGCGACGACCAGAGGGTGAGCAGTTCTTC.

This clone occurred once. CDR3 region: CASSPATGTGSGNTIYF. The DNA of the CDR3 is TGTGCCAGCTCACCAGCCACCGGGACAGGGTCTGGAAACACCATATATTTT. The chain has TRBV18 and TRBJ1-3, with 9 bases matching TRBD1. The CDR3 has 17 residues. CDR1 is KGHSH and CDR2 is LQKENI in the germline V gene. V dropped 2 bases and J dropped 1; count of bases not matched to a gene: 6.

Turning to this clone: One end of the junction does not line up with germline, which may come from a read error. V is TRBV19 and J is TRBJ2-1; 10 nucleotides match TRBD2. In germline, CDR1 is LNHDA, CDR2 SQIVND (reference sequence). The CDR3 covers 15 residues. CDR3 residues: CASSQREGFYSEQFF. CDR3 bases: TGTGCCAGTAGCCAGCGGGAGGGGTTCTACAGTGAGCAGTTCTTC.

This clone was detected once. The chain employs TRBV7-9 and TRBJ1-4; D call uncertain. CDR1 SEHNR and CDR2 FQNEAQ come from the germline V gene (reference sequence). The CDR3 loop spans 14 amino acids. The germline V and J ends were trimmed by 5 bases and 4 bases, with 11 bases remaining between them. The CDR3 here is CASSPVGGNEKLFF. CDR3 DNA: TGTGCCAGCAGCCCAGTAGGCGGTAATGAAAAACTGTTTTTT. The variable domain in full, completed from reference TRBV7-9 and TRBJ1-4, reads DTGVSQNPRHKITKRGQNVTFRCDPISEHNRLYWYRQTLGQGPEFLTYFQNEAQLEKSRLLSDRFSAERPKGSFSTLEIQRTEQGDSAMYLCASSPVGGNEKLFFGSGTQLSVL.

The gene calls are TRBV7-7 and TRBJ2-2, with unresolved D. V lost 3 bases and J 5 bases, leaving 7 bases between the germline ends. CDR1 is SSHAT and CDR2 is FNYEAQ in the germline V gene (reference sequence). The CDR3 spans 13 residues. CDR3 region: CASSFERTGELFF. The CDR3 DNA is TGTGCCAGCAGCTTTGAGAGAACCGGGGAGCTGTTTTTT.

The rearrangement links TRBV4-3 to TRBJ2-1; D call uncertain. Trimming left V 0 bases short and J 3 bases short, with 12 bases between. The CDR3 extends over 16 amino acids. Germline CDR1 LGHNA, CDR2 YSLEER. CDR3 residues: CASSQDHRPLYNEQFF. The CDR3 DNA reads TGCGCCAGCAGCCAAGATCATAGACCCCTCTACAATGAGCAGTTCTTC.

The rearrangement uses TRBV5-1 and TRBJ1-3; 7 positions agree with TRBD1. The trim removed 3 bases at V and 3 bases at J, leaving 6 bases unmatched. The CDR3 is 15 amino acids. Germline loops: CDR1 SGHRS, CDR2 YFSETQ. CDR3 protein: CASSWGTAGGNTIYF. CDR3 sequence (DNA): TGCGCCAGCAGCTGGGGGACAGCGGGTGGAAACACCATATATTTT.

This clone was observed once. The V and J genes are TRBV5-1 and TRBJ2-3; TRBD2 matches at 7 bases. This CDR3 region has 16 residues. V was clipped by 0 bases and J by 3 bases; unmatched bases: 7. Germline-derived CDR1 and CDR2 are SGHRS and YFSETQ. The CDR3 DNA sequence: TGCGCCAGCAGCTTGGTGGTTAGCGGGCTAACAGATACGCAGTATTTT. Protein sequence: CASSLVVSGLTDTQYF.

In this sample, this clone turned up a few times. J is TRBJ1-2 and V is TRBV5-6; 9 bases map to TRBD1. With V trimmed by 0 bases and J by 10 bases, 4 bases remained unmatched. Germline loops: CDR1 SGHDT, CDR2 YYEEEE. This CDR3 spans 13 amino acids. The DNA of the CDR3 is TGTGCCAGCAGCTTGGCACAGGGGGCTGACTACACCTTC. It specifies CASSLAQGADYTF.

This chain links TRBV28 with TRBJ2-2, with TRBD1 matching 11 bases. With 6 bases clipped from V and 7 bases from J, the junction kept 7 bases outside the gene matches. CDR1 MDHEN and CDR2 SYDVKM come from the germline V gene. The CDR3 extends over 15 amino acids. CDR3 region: CASRSRDRGIGELFF. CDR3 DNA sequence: TGTGCCAGCAGGTCTCGGGACAGGGGGATCGGGGAGCTGTTTTTT.

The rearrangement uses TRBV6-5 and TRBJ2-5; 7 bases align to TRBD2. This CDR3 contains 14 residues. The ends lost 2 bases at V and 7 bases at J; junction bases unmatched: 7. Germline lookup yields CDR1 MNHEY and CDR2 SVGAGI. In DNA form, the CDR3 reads TGTGCCAGCAGTTACCGGGGGGATTTGACGACCCAGTACTTC. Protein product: CASSYRGDLTTQYF.